The next 29 T cell receptor beta chains were all read from a single sample in a study of T cell responses to AZD1222 COVID-19 vaccine. The protocol was immunoSEQ multiplex PCR, while the TCRdb copy is restricted to in-frame clones and leaves out a portion. The sample contains about 130,000 clones, roughly 90% of which appear only once. The sample in question was peripheral blood, obtained on day 0 of AZD1222 vaccination. The receptors originated from an adult in good health.

This chain links TRBV14 with TRBJ2-1; D gene ambiguous. This CDR3 region has 13 residues. Trimming shortened V by 2 bases and J by 7 bases, and 9 bases separated the two germline ends. Germline CDR1 is SGHDN and CDR2 is FVKESK. CDR3 nucleotide sequence: TGTGCCAGCAGCCAAAGGCTAAGAAATGAGCAGTTCTTC. Translating it yields CASSQRLRNEQFF.

The rearrangement uses TRBV7-2 and TRBJ2-7; D is unresolved. The germline V and J ends were trimmed by 7 bases and 2 bases, with 15 bases remaining between them. Germline loops: CDR1 SGHTA, CDR2 FQGNSA. The CDR3 is 14 amino acids. The CDR3 loop is CASTPGALTYEQYF. In DNA form, the CDR3 reads TGTGCCAGCACCCCAGGTGCTTTGACCTACGAGCAGTACTTC. Together with reference TRBV7-2 and TRBJ2-7, the CDR3 gives the full variable domain: GAGVSQSPSNKVTEKGKDVELRCDPISGHTALYWYRQSLGQGLEFLIYFQGNSAPDKSGLPSDRFSAERTGGSVSTLTIQRTQQEDSAVYLCASTPGALTYEQYFGPGTRLTVT.

The chain carries TRBV19 and TRBJ2-3, with D unresolved. Trimming left V 3 bases short and J 2 bases short, with 15 bases between. Looked up from germline, CDR1 is LNHDA and CDR2 is SQIVND (reference sequence). The CDR3 is 16 residues long. CDR3 in amino acids: CASSILLGRYTDTQYF. The CDR3 bases are TGTGCCAGTAGTATCCTCTTAGGACGGTACACAGATACGCAGTATTTT.

This clone appeared once. This chain joins TRBV7-2 and TRBJ2-6; tentative D call: TRBD2 (6 bases). The germline CDR1 and CDR2 sequences are SGHTA and FQGNSA. The CDR3 loop spans 16 amino acids. Trimming cost V 3 bases and J 4 bases, with 13 bases left between them. Written as DNA, the CDR3 is TGTGCCAGCAGCTTTAGCGGCGGGCTCGGGGCCAACGTCCTGACTTTC. This codes for CASSFSGGLGANVLTF.

V is TRBV14 and J is TRBJ2-7; no clear D gene. Germline CDR1 reads SGHDN; CDR2 reads FVKESK. The CDR3 runs to 15 residues. The ends were cut back, 0 bases at V and 7 bases at J, with 16 bases in the middle. In DNA form, the CDR3 reads TGTGCCAGCAGCCAAGATCTTACCCGGGCCTCTGAGCAGTACTTC. This sequence encodes CASSQDLTRASEQYF. The whole variable domain, remainder taken from reference TRBV14 and TRBJ2-7, is EAGVTQFPSHSVIEKGQTVTLRCDPISGHDNLYWYRRVMGKEIKFLLHFVKESKQDESGMPNNRFLAERTGGTYSTLKVQPAELEDSGVYFCASSQDLTRASEQYFGPGTRLTVT.

V usage is TRBV7-2 and J usage is TRBJ1-5; no reliable D call. The CDR3 spans 15 residues. Germline CDR1 and CDR2: SGHTA and FQGNSA. V was cut by 5 bases and J by 1 base, with 12 bases left in between. The CDR3 nucleotides are TGTGCCAGCAGCGTATCCGGACGGAGCAATCAGCCCCAGCATTTT. As protein: CASSVSGRSNQPQHF. Using reference TRBV7-2 and TRBJ1-5 for the parts outside the CDR3, the full variable domain is GAGVSQSPSNKVTEKGKDVELRCDPISGHTALYWYRQSLGQGLEFLIYFQGNSAPDKSGLPSDRFSAERTGGSVSTLTIQRTQQEDSAVYLCASSVSGRSNQPQHFGDGTRLSIL.

J is TRBJ2-1 and V is TRBV10-3; tentative D call: TRBD1 (5 bases). The CDR3 is made up of 15 amino acids. Deletions cut 0 bases from V and 6 bases from J, with 12 bases between. Germline V lookup: CDR1 ENHRY, CDR2 SYGVKD. Written as DNA, the CDR3 is TGTGCCATCAGTGAGTCGGCGTCAGGGTCCAATGAGCAGTTCTTC. This encodes CAISESASGSNEQFF.

The chain has TRBV5-1 and TRBJ2-5; D uncertain. The CDR3 consists of 12 residues. Germline V CDR1 and CDR2: SGHRS, YFSETQ. V lost 3 bases and J 5 bases, leaving 8 bases between the germline ends. CDR3 nucleotides: TGCGCCAGCAGCTCCGCCCTGGAGACCCAGTACTTC. Translating gives CASSSALETQYF.

This sequence joins TRBV29-1 and TRBJ2-7; no clear D. Trimming removed 3 bases from V and 0 bases from J, with 3 bases in between. The CDR3 runs to 11 residues. Germline V gives CDR1 SQVTM, CDR2 ANQGSEA. In DNA form, the CDR3 reads TGCAGCGTTGACAGCTCCTACGAGCAGTACTTC. This encodes CSVDSSYEQYF.

This clone was observed a single time. V is TRBV11-2 and J is TRBJ2-2; the match to TRBD2 covers 7 bases. V shed 2 bases, J shed 1 base, and the junction held 13 bases outside the gene matches. Germline V CDR1 and CDR2: SGHAT, FQNNGV. The CDR3 contains 19 residues. CDR3: CASSLIPRASGGNTGELFF. CDR3 nucleotide sequence: TGTGCCAGCAGCTTAATTCCCAGGGCTAGCGGAGGGAACACCGGGGAGCTGTTTTTT.

The CDR3 protein is CASRTRADEQYF. The DNA of the CDR3 is TGTGCCAGTAGAACCCGCGCGGATGAGCAGTACTTC. The rearrangement links TRBV19 to TRBJ2-7; no clear D gene. Germline CDR1 reads LNHDA; CDR2 reads SQIVND (reference sequence). Trimming cost V 6 bases and J 7 bases, with 13 bases left between them. CDR3 length: 12 amino acids.

The chain recombines TRBV9 with TRBJ2-3; 8 nucleotides line up with TRBD1. The CDR3 has 14 residues. Germline CDR1 and CDR2: SGDLS and YYNGEE. The junction had 6 bases not matched to a gene; V was cut back by 4 bases and J by 5 bases. The CDR3 protein is CASSLGQGGDTQYF. The CDR3, as DNA: TGTGCCAGCAGCCTTGGACAGGGAGGAGATACGCAGTATTTT.

The chain has TRBV28 and TRBJ1-1; no reliable D call. The length of the CDR3 is 13 residues. Trimming removed 0 bases at V and 1 base at J, with 3 bases between. Germline CDR1 reads MDHEN; CDR2 reads SYDVKM. The CDR3 nucleotides read TGTGCCAGCAGTTTATGGCAGAACACTGAAGCTTTCTTT. It yields the protein CASSLWQNTEAFF.

The rearrangement joins TRBV6-5 to TRBJ2-1; the D is unclear. V was clipped by 4 bases and J by 7 bases, with 5 bases between them. This CDR3 comprises 11 residues. Germline V CDR1 and CDR2: MNHEY, SVGAGI. The CDR3 spells CASSSSNEQFF. The CDR3, as DNA: TGTGCCAGCAGTTCCAGTAATGAGCAGTTCTTC.

The gene calls are TRBV3-1 (or the pseudogene TRBV3-2) and TRBJ2-7; 11 nucleotides line up with TRBD2. The CDR3 has 13 residues. V shed 0 bases, J shed 9 bases, and the junction held 1 base outside the gene matches. The germline V gene has CDR1 LGHDT and CDR2 YNNKEL (reference sequence). Written as DNA, the CDR3 is TGTGCCAGCAGCCAAGAACTAGCGGGAGCGCAGTACTTC. It specifies CASSQELAGAQYF.

This clone was picked up one time. The chain has TRBV7-8 and TRBJ1-1; TRBD1 might be the D (5 bases). The CDR3 consists of 14 residues. The V end lost 4 bases, the J end lost 3 bases, and 12 bases lay between the germline ends. Per germline, CDR1 SGHVS and CDR2 FQNEAQ. CDR3 sequence: CASSSREGYTEAFF. CDR3 in DNA: TGTGCCAGCAGCTCCAGGGAGGGTTACACTGAAGCTTTCTTT. The complete variable domain, with remaining parts taken from reference TRBV7-8 and TRBJ1-1, reads GAGVSQSPRYKVAKRGQDVALRCDPISGHVSLFWYQQALGQGPEFLTYFQNEAQLDKSGLPSDRFFAERPEGSVSTLKIQRTQQEDSAVYLCASSSREGYTEAFFGQGTRLTVV.

V gene TRBV24-1 combines with J gene TRBJ2-3; 7 nucleotides align to TRBD2. The CDR3 is made up of 14 amino acids. Germline V gene lookup returns CDR1 KGHDR and CDR2 SFDVKD. J was trimmed by 3 bases and V by 6 bases; bases with no gene match: 5. DNA for the CDR3: TGTGCCACCAGTCGAGGGAGGGCGACAGATACGCAGTATTTT. It yields the protein CATSRGRATDTQYF.

The chain carries TRBV9 and TRBJ1-1; a weak D match, TRBD1 (5 bases). This CDR3 spans 14 amino acids. Trimming removed 0 bases from V and 4 bases from J, with 10 bases in between. In germline, CDR1 is SGDLS, CDR2 YYNGEE. The CDR3, as DNA: TGTGCCAGCAGCGTAGTCGTGGGGCCCACTGAAGCTTTCTTT. Protein product: CASSVVVGPTEAFF.

The genes are TRBV5-1 and TRBJ2-5, with D tentatively TRBD2 (5 bases). From germline, CDR1 is SGHRS and CDR2 YFSETQ. Trimming left V 4 bases short and J 5 bases short, with 12 bases between. The CDR3 is 13 residues long. CDR3 DNA sequence: TGCGCCAGCAGCATCGCGGGTTGGGAGACCCAGTACTTC. Amino acids: CASSIAGWETQYF.

The rearrangement joins TRBV12-3 or TRBV12-4 to TRBJ1-5; TRBD1 matches 7 bases. CDR3 length: 13 residues. V lost 3 bases to trimming and J lost 7 bases; unmatched junction nucleotides: 3. The CDR3 bases are TGTGCCAGCAGTTTTGGACAGGCACAGCCCCAGCATTTT. As protein: CASSFGQAQPQHF.

This chain uses TRBV19 with TRBJ1-5; a possible D gene is TRBD1 (5 bases). This CDR3 has 15 residues. Germline V CDR1 and CDR2: LNHDA, SQIVND (reference sequence). Trimming stripped 1 base from V and 3 bases from J, with 10 bases between. The CDR3 sequence: CASSIGAGPNQPQHF. The CDR3 bases are TGTGCCAGTAGTATAGGGGCGGGGCCCAATCAGCCCCAGCATTTT. The whole variable domain, remainder taken from reference TRBV19 and TRBJ1-5, is DGGITQSPKYLFRKEGQNVTLSCEQNLNHDAMYWYRQDPGQGLRLIYYSQIVNDFQKGDIAEGYSVSREKKESFPLTVTSAQKNPTAFYLCASSIGAGPNQPQHFGDGTRLSIL.

This clone occurred once. V gene TRBV29-1 combines with J gene TRBJ2-1; perhaps TRBD1 as D (7 bases). Germline V gene sequence: CDR1 SQVTM, CDR2 ANQGSEA. This CDR3 contains 12 residues. Trimming left V 6 bases short and J 7 bases short, with 13 bases between. CDR3 residues: CSVNRGGNEQFF. CDR3 nucleotides: TGCAGCGTAAACAGGGGAGGAAATGAGCAGTTCTTC.

This chain links TRBV15 with TRBJ1-4; D ambiguous. This CDR3 comprises 13 residues. Germline V lookup: CDR1 LNHNV, CDR2 YYDKDF (reference sequence). Trimming took off 4 bases at V and 8 bases at J, with 11 bases between the two ends. CDR3 loop: CATSTGPMEKLFF. CDR3 in DNA: TGTGCCACCAGCACCGGGCCGATGGAAAAACTGTTTTTT.

Here the CDR3 reads CASSEKGAGYGYTF. CDR3 bases: TGTGCCAGCAGTGAAAAGGGGGCCGGCTATGGCTACACCTTC. The rearrangement uses TRBV2 and TRBJ1-2, with 7 bases that match TRBD1. Germline lookup yields CDR1 SNHLY and CDR2 FYNNEI. V was pared by 2 bases and J by 4 bases, with 4 bases of the junction left unmatched. CDR3 size: 14 residues.

This clone was recorded once. This chain connects TRBV4-3 to TRBJ1-1, with D uncertain. V shed 1 base and J shed 3 bases, with 6 bases lying between them. The CDR3 has 13 residues. Germline V CDR1 and CDR2: LGHNA, YSLEER. The CDR3 bases are TGCGCCAGCAGCCAAGGTGGGTACACTGAAGCTTTCTTT. This encodes CASSQGGYTEAFF.

This rearrangement joins TRBV27 to TRBJ2-7; 9 nucleotides align to TRBD1. V lost 6 bases to trimming and J lost 6 bases; unmatched junction nucleotides: 6. Germline V CDR1 and CDR2: MNHEY, SMNVEV (reference sequence). This CDR3 is built from 13 residues. DNA of the CDR3: TGTGCCAGCAGGAGACAGGGGGGACGCGAGCAGTACTTC. Its protein is CASRRQGGREQYF.

J is TRBJ1-1 and V is TRBV10-3, with 10 nucleotides matching TRBD1. Germline-derived CDR1 and CDR2 are ENHRY and SYGVKD. The CDR3 is 12 amino acids. The J segment lost 7 bases and the V segment lost 8 bases, leaving 4 bases of the junction unmatched. The CDR3 nucleotides are TGTGCCATCCGGGACAGGGGTCTTGAAGCTTTCTTT. Its protein is CAIRDRGLEAFF.

This chain joins TRBV15 and TRBJ1-4; D possibly corresponds to TRBD1 (6 bases). Germline-derived CDR1 and CDR2 are LNHNV and YYDKDF (reference sequence). Trimming removed 4 bases from V and 8 bases from J, with 17 bases in between. The CDR3 has 15 residues. This chain's CDR3 is CATSIPLGTTEKLFF. CDR3 nucleotides: TGTGCCACCAGCATCCCCCTCGGGACAACCGAAAAACTGTTTTTT.

This sequence joins TRBV7-9 and TRBJ2-1; the D gene could be TRBD1 or TRBD2 (5 bases each). The CDR3 runs to 16 residues. Trimming left V 6 bases short and J 0 bases short, with 15 bases between. Per germline, CDR1 SEHNR and CDR2 FQNEAQ (reference sequence). Here the CDR3 reads CASSLMAGSSYNEQFF. In DNA form, the CDR3 reads TGTGCCAGCAGTTTAATGGCAGGGAGCTCCTACAATGAGCAGTTCTTC.